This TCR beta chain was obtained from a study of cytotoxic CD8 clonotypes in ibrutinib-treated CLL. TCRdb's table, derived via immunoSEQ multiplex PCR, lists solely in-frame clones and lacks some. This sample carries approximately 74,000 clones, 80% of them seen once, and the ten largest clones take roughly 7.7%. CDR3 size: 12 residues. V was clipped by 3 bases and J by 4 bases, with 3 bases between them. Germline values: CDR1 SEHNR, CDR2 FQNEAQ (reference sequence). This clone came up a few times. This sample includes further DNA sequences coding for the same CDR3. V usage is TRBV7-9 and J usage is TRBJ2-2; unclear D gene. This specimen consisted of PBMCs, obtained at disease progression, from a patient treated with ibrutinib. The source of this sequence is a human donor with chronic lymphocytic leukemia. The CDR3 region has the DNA TGTGCCAGCAGCTTCCTCACCGGGGAGCTGTTTTTT. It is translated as CASSFLTGELFF.